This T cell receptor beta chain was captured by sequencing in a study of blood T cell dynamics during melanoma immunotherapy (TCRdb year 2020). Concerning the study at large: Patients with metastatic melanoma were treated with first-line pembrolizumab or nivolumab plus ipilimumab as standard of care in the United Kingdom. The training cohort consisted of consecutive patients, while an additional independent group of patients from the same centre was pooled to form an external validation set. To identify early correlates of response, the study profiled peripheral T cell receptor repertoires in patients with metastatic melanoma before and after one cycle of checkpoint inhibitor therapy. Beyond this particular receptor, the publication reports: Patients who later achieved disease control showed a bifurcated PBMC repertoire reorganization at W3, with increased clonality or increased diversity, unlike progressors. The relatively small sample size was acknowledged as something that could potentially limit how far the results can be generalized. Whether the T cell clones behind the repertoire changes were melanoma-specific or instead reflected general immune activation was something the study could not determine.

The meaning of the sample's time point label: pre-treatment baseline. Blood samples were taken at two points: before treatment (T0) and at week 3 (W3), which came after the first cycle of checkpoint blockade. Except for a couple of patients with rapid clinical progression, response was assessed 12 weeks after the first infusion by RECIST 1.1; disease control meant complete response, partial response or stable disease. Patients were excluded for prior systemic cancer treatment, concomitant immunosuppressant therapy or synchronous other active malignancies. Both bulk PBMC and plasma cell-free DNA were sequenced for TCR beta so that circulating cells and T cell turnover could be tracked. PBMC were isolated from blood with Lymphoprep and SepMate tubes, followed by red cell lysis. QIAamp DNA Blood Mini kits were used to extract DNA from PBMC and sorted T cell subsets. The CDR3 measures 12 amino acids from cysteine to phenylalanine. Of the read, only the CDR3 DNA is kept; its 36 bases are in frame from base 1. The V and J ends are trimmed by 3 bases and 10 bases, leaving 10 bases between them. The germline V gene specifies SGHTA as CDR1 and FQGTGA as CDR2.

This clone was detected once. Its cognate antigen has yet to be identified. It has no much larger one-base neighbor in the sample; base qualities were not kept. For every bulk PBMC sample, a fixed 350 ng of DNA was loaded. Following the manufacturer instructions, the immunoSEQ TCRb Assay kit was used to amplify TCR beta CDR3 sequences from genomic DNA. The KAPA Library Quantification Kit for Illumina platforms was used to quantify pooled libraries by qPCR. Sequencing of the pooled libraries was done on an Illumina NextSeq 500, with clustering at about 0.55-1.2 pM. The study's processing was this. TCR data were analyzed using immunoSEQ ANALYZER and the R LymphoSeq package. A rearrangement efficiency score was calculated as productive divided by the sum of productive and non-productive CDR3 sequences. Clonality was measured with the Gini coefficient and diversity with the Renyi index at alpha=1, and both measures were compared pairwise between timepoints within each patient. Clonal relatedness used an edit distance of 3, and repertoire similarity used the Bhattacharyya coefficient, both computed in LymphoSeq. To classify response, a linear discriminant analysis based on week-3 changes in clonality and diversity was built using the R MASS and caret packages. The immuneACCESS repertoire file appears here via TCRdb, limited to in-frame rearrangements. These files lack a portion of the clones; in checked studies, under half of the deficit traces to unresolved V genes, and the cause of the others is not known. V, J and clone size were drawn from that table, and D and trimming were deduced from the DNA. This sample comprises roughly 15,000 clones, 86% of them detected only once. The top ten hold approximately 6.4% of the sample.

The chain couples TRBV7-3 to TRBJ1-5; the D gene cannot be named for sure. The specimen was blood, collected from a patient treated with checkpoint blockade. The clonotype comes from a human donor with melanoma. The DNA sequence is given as TGTGCCAGCAGCTTGGCCCCCAATCCCCAGCATTTT. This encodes CASSLAPNPQHF.